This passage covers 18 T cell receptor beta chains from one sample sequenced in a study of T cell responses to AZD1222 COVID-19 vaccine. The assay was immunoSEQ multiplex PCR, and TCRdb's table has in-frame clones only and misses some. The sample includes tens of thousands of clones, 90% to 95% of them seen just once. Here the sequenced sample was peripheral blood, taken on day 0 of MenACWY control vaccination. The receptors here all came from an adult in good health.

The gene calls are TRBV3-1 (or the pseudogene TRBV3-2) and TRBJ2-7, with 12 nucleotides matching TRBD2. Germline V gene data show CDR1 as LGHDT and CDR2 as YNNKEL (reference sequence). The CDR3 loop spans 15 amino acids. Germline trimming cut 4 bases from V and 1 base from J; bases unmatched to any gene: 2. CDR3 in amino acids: CASSPGLAGSYEQYF. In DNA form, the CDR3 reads TGTGCCAGCAGCCCTGGACTAGCGGGGTCCTACGAGCAGTACTTC.

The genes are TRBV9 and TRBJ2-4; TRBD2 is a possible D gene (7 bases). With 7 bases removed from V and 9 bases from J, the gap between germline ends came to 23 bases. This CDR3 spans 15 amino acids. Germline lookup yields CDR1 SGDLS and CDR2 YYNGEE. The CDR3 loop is CASGEGPYRESIQYF. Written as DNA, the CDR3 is TGTGCCAGCGGGGAGGGACCCTACAGGGAGAGCATTCAGTACTTC. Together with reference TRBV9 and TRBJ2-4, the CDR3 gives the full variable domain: DSGVTQTPKHLITATGQRVTLRCSPRSGDLSVYWYQQSLDQGLQFLIQYYNGEERAKGNILERFSAQQFPDLHSELNLSSLELGDSALYFCASGEGPYRESIQYFGAGTRLSVL.

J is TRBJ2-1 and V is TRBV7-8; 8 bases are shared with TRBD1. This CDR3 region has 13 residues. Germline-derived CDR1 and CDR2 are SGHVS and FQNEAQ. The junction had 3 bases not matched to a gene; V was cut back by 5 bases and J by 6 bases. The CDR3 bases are TGTGCCAGCAGCCCTGACAGGGGCAATGAGCAGTTCTTC. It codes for CASSPDRGNEQFF.

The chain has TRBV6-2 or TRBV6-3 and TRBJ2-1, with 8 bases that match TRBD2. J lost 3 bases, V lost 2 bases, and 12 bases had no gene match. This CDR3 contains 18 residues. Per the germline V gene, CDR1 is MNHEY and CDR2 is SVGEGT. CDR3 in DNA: TGTGCCAGCAGTTACCCTCGCCGGAGCGGGAGAAGCTACAATGAGCAGTTCTTC. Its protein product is CASSYPRRSGRSYNEQFF.

The CDR3, as DNA: TGTGCCAGCAGTCCCCAAGGGCGCCCGGGACTAGCGGGAGGAGATTACGAGCAGTACTTC. Protein sequence: CASSPQGRPGLAGGDYEQYF. The gene calls are TRBV6-6 and TRBJ2-7; TRBD2 matches 15 bases. Per germline, CDR1 MNHNY and CDR2 SVGAGI (reference sequence). This CDR3 spans 20 amino acids. The V segment lost 5 bases and the J segment 4 bases; nucleotides outside the gene matches: 18.

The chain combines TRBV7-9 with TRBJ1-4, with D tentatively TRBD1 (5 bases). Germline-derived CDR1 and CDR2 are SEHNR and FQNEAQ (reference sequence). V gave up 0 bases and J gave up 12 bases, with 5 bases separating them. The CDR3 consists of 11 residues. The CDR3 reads CASSLAGELFF. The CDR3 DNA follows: TGTGCCAGCAGCTTAGCGGGGGAACTGTTTTTT.

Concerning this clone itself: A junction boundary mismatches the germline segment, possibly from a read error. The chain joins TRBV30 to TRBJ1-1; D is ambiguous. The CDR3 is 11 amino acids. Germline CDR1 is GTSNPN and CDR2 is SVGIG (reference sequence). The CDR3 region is CAWSVSADPRF. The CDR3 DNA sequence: TGTGCCTGGAGTGTATCGGCCGACCCCCGCTTT.

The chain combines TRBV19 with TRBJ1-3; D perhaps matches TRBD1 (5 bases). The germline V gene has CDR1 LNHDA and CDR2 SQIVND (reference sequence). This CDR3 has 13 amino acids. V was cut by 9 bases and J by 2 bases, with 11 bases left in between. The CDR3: CASLGRAGNTIYF. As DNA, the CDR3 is TGTGCCAGCCTGGGACGTGCTGGAAACACCATATATTTT.

CDR3 coding DNA: TGTGCCAGCTCACCAAAACAGGGGGCGGGCGAGCAGTACTTC. Translated: CASSPKQGAGEQYF. V and J are TRBV18 and TRBJ2-7; TRBD1 matches 9 bases. V dropped 2 bases and J dropped 6; count of bases not matched to a gene: 5. The CDR3 sequence is 14 residues long. Germline-derived CDR1 and CDR2 are KGHSH and LQKENI. Full variable domain (outside the CDR3, taken from reference TRBV18 and TRBJ2-7): NAGVMQNPRHLVRRRGQEARLRCSPMKGHSHVYWYRQLPEEGLKFMVYLQKENIIDESGMPKERFSAEFPKEGPSILRIQQVVRGDSAAYFCASSPKQGAGEQYFGPGTRLTVT.

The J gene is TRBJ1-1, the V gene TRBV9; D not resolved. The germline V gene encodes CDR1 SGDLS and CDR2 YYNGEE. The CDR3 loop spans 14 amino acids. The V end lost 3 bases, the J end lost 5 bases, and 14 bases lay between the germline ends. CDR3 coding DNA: TGTGCCAGCAGCGGGGCGGGGTCGGGGACTGAAGCTTTCTTT. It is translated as CASSGAGSGTEAFF.

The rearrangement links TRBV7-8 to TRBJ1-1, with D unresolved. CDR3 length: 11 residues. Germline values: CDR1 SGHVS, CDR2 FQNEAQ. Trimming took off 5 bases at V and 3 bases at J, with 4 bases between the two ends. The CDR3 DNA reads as TGTGCCAGCAGCCCCTACACTGAAGCTTTCTTT. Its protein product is CASSPYTEAFF.

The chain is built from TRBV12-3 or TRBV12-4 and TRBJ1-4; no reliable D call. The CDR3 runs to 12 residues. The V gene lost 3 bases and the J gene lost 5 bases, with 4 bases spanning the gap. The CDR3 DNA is TGTGCCAGCAGTTTTGGAAATGAAAAACTGTTTTTT. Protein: CASSFGNEKLFF.

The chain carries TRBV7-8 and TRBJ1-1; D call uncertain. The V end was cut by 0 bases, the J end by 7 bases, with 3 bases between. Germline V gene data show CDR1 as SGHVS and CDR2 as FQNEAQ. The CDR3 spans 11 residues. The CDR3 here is CASSLASEAFF. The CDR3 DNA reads TGTGCCAGCAGCTTAGCTAGTGAAGCTTTCTTT.

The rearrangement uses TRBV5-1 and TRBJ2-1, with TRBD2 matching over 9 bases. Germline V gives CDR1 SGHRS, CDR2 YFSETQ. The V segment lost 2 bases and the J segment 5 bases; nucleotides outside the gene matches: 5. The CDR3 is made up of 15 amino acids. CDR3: CASSFRLAANNEQFF. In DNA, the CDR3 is TGCGCCAGCAGCTTTAGACTAGCGGCGAACAATGAGCAGTTCTTC.

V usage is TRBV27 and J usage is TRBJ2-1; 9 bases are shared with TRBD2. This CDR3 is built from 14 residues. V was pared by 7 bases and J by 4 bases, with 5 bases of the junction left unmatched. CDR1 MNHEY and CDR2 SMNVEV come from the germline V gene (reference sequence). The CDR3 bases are TGTGCCAGCACCCCTAGCGGGATGTACAATGAGCAGTTCTTC. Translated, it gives CASTPSGMYNEQFF.

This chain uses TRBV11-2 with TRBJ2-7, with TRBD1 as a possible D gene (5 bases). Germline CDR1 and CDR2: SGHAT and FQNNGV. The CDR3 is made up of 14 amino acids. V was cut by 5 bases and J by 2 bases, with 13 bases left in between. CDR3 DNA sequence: TGTGCCAGCAGCGCTACACAGGAAGCCTACGAGCAGTACTTC. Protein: CASSATQEAYEQYF.

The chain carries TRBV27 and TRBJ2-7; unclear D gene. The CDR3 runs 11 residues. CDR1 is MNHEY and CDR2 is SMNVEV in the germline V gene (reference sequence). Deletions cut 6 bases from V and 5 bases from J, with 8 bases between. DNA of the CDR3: TGTGCCAGCAGAAGGTACGACGAGCAGTACTTC. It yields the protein CASRRYDEQYF.

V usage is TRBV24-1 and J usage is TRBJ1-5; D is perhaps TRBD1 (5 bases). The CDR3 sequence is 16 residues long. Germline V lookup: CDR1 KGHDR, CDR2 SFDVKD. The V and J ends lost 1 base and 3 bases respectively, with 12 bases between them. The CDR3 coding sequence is TGTGCCACCAGTGATTTCGAAGGGGCCATCAATCAGCCCCAGCATTTT. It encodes CATSDFEGAINQPQHF.